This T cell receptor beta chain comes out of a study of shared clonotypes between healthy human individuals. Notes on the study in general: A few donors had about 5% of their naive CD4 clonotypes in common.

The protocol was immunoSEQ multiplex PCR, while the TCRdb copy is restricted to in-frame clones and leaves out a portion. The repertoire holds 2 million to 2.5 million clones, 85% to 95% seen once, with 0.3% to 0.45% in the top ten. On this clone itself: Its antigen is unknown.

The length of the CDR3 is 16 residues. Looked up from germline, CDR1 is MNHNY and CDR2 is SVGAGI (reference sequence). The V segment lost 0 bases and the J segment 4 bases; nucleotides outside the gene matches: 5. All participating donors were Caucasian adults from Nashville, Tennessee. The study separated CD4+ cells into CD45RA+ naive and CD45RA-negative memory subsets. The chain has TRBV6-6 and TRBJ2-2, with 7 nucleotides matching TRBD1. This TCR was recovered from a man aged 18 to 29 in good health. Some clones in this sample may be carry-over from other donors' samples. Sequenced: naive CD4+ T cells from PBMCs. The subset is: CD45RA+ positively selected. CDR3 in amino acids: CASSYSDPGGTGELFF. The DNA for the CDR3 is TGTGCCAGCAGTTACTCGGATCCAGGGGGCACCGGGGAGCTGTTTTTT.